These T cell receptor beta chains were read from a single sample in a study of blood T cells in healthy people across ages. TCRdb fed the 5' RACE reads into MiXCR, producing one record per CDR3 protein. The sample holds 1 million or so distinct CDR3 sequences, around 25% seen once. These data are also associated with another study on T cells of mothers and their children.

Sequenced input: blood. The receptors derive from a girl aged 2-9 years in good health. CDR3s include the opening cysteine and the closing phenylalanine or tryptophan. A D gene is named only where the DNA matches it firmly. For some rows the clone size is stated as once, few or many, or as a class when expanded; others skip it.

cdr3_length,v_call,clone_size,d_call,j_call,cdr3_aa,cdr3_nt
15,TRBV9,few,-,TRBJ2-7,CASSVEDTNSYEQYF,TGTGCCAGCAGCGTGGAAGACACCAACTCCTACGAGCAGTACTTC
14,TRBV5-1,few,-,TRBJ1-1,CASSLAAAGLEAFF,TGCGCCAGCAGCTTGGCCGCCGCCGGCCTTGAAGCTTTCTTT
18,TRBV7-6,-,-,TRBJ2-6,CASSLDRAFRSGANVLTF,TGTGCCAGCAGCTTAGACAGGGCCTTTCGCTCTGGGGCCAACGTCCTGACTTTC
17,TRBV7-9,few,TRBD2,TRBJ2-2,CASSWPTSGGNTGELFF,TGTGCCAGCAGCTGGCCGACTAGCGGGGGGAACACCGGGGAGCTGTTTTTT
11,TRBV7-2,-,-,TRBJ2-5,CASSLDRDQYF,TGTGCCAGCAGCTTAGATAGGGACCAGTACTTC
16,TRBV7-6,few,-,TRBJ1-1,CASSLDGGRLDTEAFF,TGTGCCAGCAGCTTAGACGGGGGGCGGTTGGACACTGAAGCTTTCTTT
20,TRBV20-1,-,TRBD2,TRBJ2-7,CSARAPSDKPGLTAYYEQYF,TGCAGTGCTAGAGCCCCGTCGGACAAACCGGGACTAACGGCGTACTACGAGCAGTACTTC
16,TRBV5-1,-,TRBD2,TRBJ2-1,CASSLGGLALILEQFF,TGCGCCAGCAGCTTGGGGGGACTAGCGCTAATCCTTGAGCAGTTCTTC
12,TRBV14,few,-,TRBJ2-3,CASSQEEGTQYF,TGTGCCAGCAGCCAAGAGGAGGGTACGCAGTATTTT
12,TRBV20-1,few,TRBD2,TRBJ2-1,CSAERGENEQFF,TGCAGTGCTGAGCGGGGGGAGAATGAGCAGTTCTTC
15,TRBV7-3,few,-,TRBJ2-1,CASSVNGGPYNEQFF,TGTGCCAGCAGCGTTAATGGAGGGCCCTACAATGAGCAGTTCTTC
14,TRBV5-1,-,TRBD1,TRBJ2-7,CASSKGTATYEQYF,TGCGCCAGCAGTAAGGGGACAGCCACCTACGAGCAGTACTTC
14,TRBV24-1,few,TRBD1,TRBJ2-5,CATGEQGRQETQYF,TGTGCCACCGGAGAACAGGGGCGCCAAGAGACCCAGTACTTC
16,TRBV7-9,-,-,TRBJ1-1,CASSSFSGVMNTEAFF,TGTGCCAGCAGTTCATTCTCAGGGGTGATGAACACTGAAGCTTTCTTT
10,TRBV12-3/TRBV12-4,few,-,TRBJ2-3,CASGTYTQYF,TGTGCCAGCGGGACTTATACGCAGTATTTT
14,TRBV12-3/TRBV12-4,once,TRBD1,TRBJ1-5,CASSLQGAFGPQHF,TGTGCCAGCAGTTTACAGGGGGCCTTTGGGCCCCAGCATTTT
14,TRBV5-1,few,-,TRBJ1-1,CASSPGLGETEAFF,TGCGCCAGCAGCCCCGGATTGGGGGAGACTGAAGCTTTCTTT
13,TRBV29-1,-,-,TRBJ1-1,CSVDGSLSTEAFF,TGCAGCGTTGACGGCAGTCTGAGCACTGAAGCTTTCTTT
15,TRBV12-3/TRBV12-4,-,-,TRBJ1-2,CASSPGSTGLYGYTF,TGTGCCAGCAGTCCTGGGAGCACAGGGCTCTATGGCTACACCTTC
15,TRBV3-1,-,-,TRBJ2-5,CASSRPADAEETQYF,TGTGCCAGCAGCCGGCCCGCGGACGCTGAAGAGACCCAGTACTTC
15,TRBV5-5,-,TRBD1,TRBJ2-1,CASSLTGTEYNEQFF,TGTGCCAGCAGCTTAACCGGGACAGAATACAATGAGCAGTTCTTC
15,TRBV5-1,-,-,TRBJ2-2,CASKEGEGSRGELFF,TGCGCCAGCAAAGAGGGGGAGGGGTCCCGCGGGGAGCTGTTTTTT
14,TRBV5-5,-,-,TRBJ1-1,CASSLVTRGSEAFF,TGTGCCAGCAGCTTGGTTACGCGGGGCAGTGAAGCTTTCTTT
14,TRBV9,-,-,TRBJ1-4,CASSRFTTNEKLFF,TGTGCCAGCAGCCGCTTTACGACTAATGAAAAACTGTTTTTT
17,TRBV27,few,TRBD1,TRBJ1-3,CASSLSGTRGSGNTIYF,TGTGCCAGCAGTTTATCGGGGACCAGGGGGTCTGGAAACACCATATATTTT
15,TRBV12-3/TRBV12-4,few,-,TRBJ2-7,CASSLGQGALYEQCF,TGTGCCAGCAGTTTAGGGCAAGGGGCCCTCTACGAGCAGTGCTTC
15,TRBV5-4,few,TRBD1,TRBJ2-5,CASSLVGDSQETQYF,TGTGCCAGCAGCTTGGTGGGGGACAGCCAAGAGACCCAGTACTTC
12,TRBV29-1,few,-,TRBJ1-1,CSVEPSDPGAFF,TGCAGCGTTGAACCCTCGGACCCAGGAGCTTTCTTT
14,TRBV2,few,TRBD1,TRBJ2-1,CASIIDRVGNEQFF,TGTGCCAGCATCATCGACAGGGTCGGCAATGAGCAGTTCTTC
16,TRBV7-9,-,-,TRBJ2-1,CASSPYGTTYGNEQFF,TGTGCCAGCAGCCCGTACGGGACCACCTACGGCAATGAGCAGTTCTTC
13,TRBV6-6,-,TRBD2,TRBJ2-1,CASSDQLAVEQFF,TGTGCCAGCAGCGACCAGCTAGCGGTTGAGCAGTTCTTC
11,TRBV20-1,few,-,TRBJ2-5,CSASKMETQYF,TGCAGTGCTAGTAAAATGGAGACCCAGTACTTC
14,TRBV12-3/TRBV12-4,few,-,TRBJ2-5,CASSRGQKQETQYF,TGTGCCAGCAGTCGAGGACAGAAGCAAGAGACCCAGTACTTC
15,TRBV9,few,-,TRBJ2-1,CASTSPTSSYNEQFF,TGTGCCAGCACTTCTCCAACTAGCTCCTACAATGAGCAGTTCTTC
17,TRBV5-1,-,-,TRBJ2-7,CASSLSNGRRSSYEQYF,TGCGCCAGCAGCTTGAGTAACGGACGGAGGAGCTCCTACGAGCAGTACTTC
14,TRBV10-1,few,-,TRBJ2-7,CASSESTGLYEQYF,TGCGCCAGCAGTGAGTCGACAGGACTCTACGAGCAGTACTTC
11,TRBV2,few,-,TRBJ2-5,CASVQVETQYF,TGTGCCAGCGTTCAGGTGGAGACCCAGTACTTC
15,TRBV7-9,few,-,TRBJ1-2,CASSLSQGFNYGYTF,TGTGCCAGCAGCTTGTCTCAGGGATTTAACTATGGCTACACCTTC
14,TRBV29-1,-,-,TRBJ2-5,CSVGGHLHRETQYF,TGCAGCGTGGGGGGACACCTCCATCGGGAGACCCAGTACTTC
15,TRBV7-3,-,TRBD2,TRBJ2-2,CASSSTLAVTGELFF,TGTGCCAGCAGCTCGACCCTAGCGGTCACCGGGGAGCTGTTTTTT
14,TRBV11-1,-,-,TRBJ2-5,CASSLQPSQETQYF,TGTGCCAGCAGCTTACAGCCATCTCAAGAGACCCAGTACTTC
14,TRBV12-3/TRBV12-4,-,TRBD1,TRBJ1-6,CASSFQGAQSPLHF,TGTGCCAGCAGTTTTCAGGGGGCACAGTCACCCCTCCACTTT
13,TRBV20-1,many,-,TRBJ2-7,CSARDRAEYEQYF,TGCAGTGCTAGAGATCGAGCCGAATACGAGCAGTACTTC
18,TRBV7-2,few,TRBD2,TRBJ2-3,CASSRLAGGPWGTDTQYF,TGTGCCAGCAGCAGACTAGCGGGGGGGCCTTGGGGCACAGATACGCAGTATTTT
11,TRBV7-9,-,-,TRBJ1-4,CASSPSEKLFF,TGTGCCAGCAGCCCAAGTGAAAAACTGTTTTTT
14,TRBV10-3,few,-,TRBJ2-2,CAITIAGNTGELFF,TGTGCCATCACTATTGCGGGAAACACCGGGGAGCTGTTTTTT
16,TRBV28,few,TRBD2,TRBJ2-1,CASSFTGTSASREQFF,TGTGCCAGCAGTTTTACCGGGACTAGCGCCTCACGGGAGCAGTTCTTC